These 29 T cell receptor beta chains were all obtained from the same sample, sequenced in a study of tumor T cells in aggressive B-cell lymphoma. Sequencing used immunoSEQ multiplex PCR; TCRdb keeps in-frame clones, though not all of them. The profile covers about 1,900 clones, with about four fifths appearing a single time and about 10% taken by the ten largest. The sample consisted of tumor tissue. The receptor set was obtained from an adult with diffuse large B cell lymphoma.

The table lists this clone with a few counts. The genes are TRBV19 and TRBJ1-4; no firm D call. The CDR3 consists of 15 residues. V was clipped by 7 bases and J by 0 bases, with 12 bases between them. Germline V gene lookup returns CDR1 LNHDA and CDR2 SQIVND (reference sequence). The DNA for the CDR3 is TGTGCCAGTACCCTCTCAGATGCAACTAATGAAAAACTGTTTTTT. This codes for CASTLSDATNEKLFF.

This clone has just one count. The chain recombines TRBV11-3 with TRBJ1-1; 8 positions match TRBD1. The trim removed 5 bases at V and 4 bases at J, leaving 6 bases unmatched. Germline V lookup: CDR1 SGHNT, CDR2 YENEEA. There are 14 residues in the CDR3. The CDR3 reads CASSTSGGGTEAFF. CDR3 nucleotides: TGTGCCAGCAGCACCTCAGGGGGCGGCACTGAAGCTTTCTTT. The complete variable domain, with remaining parts taken from reference TRBV11-3 and TRBJ1-1, reads EAGVVQSPRYKIIEKKQPVAFWCNPISGHNTLYWYLQNLGQGPELLIRYENEEAVDDSQLPKDRFSAERLKGVDSTLKIQPAELGDSAVYLCASSTSGGGTEAFFGQGTRLTVV.

This chain uses TRBV27 with TRBJ2-5, with a weak D call TRBD2 (6 bases). Germline loops: CDR1 MNHEY, CDR2 SMNVEV (reference sequence). V lost 8 bases and J lost 3, with 13 bases in between. This CDR3 region has 13 residues. The CDR3 loop is CASAWASEETQYF. The CDR3 DNA is TGTGCCAGCGCCTGGGCTAGCGAAGAGACCCAGTACTTC.

In its sample, this clone was seen a few times. V and J are TRBV29-1 and TRBJ2-5; D is perhaps TRBD2 (5 bases). The CDR3 totals 18 residues. The germline V gene has CDR1 SQVTM and CDR2 ANQGSEA. V was trimmed by 0 bases and J by 5 bases, leaving 25 bases between them. The CDR3, as DNA: TGCAGCGTTGAAGATCACCCCCCTCTCCGGGGTGGAGAGGAGACCCAGTACTTC. Protein: CSVEDHPPLRGGEETQYF. Full variable domain (missing parts from reference TRBV29-1 and TRBJ2-5): SAVISQKPSRDICQRGTSLTIQCQVDSQVTMMFWYRQQPGQSLTLIATANQGSEATYESGFVIDKFPISRPNLTFSTLTVSNMSPEDSSIYLCSVEDHPPLRGGEETQYFGPGTRLLVL.

This sequence joins TRBV5-4 and TRBJ2-7, with 10 nucleotides matching TRBD1. The CDR3 runs to 16 residues. Germline V gene lookup returns CDR1 SGHNT and CDR2 YYREEE (reference sequence). V lost 4 bases and J lost 6; bases outside the gene matches: 13. The CDR3: CASSQLPPDRGAEQYF. The CDR3 DNA reads as TGTGCCAGCAGCCAGCTTCCCCCGGACAGGGGGGCCGAGCAGTACTTC.

The chain recombines TRBV30 with TRBJ2-3, with TRBD2 as a possible D gene (6 bases). The length of the CDR3 is 16 residues. V was shortened by 6 bases and J by 1 base, with 20 bases between the two germline ends. Germline V gene sequence: CDR1 GTSNPN, CDR2 SVGIG (reference sequence). CDR3 amino acids: CACHPGVYGGTDTQYF. The CDR3 DNA reads TGTGCCTGTCACCCGGGGGTGTACGGTGGCACAGATACGCAGTATTTT.

In DNA form, the CDR3 reads TGTGCCAGCAGTTTATCGACAAGATACGAGCAGTACTTC. This gives the protein CASSLSTRYEQYF. This chain connects TRBV27 to TRBJ2-7; D remains unclear. V lost 0 bases and J 4 bases, leaving 7 bases between the germline ends. This CDR3 is built from 13 residues. From germline, CDR1 is MNHEY and CDR2 SMNVEV (reference sequence).

This chain connects TRBV9 to TRBJ1-5; D gene unclear. Between the trimmed V and J ends, which lost 0 bases and 2 bases, there was a span of 9 bases. Germline V gives CDR1 SGDLS, CDR2 YYNGEE. There are 15 residues in the CDR3. DNA of the CDR3: TGTGCCAGCAGCGTAGTAGGAGAAGGCAATCAGCCCCAGCATTTT. This sequence encodes CASSVVGEGNQPQHF.

This clone was observed a few times. J is TRBJ2-7 and V is TRBV7-9; tentative D call: TRBD2 (6 bases). The germline gives CDR1 SEHNR, CDR2 FQNEAQ (reference sequence). This CDR3 region has 15 residues. V lost 5 bases and J 1 base, leaving 15 bases between the germline ends. The CDR3 DNA follows: TGTGCCAGCAGCCCCCGGGACTCACCTTCCTACGAGCAGTACTTC. Its protein product is CASSPRDSPSYEQYF.

This chain links TRBV9 with TRBJ2-1, with D maybe TRBD2 (6 bases). Trimming cost V 4 bases and J 2 bases, with 19 bases left between them. This CDR3 spans 17 amino acids. Germline CDR1 is SGDLS and CDR2 is YYNGEE. The CDR3 spells CASSPRLGPTPYNEQFF. The CDR3 coding sequence is TGTGCCAGCAGCCCCCGACTAGGCCCTACCCCCTACAATGAGCAGTTCTTC. The variable domain in full, completed from reference TRBV9 and TRBJ2-1, reads DSGVTQTPKHLITATGQRVTLRCSPRSGDLSVYWYQQSLDQGLQFLIQYYNGEERAKGNILERFSAQQFPDLHSELNLSSLELGDSALYFCASSPRLGPTPYNEQFFGPGTRLTVL.

V gene TRBV5-1 combines with J gene TRBJ2-7; 10 bases align to TRBD1. J gave up 1 base and V 4 bases, and 5 bases lay outside the gene matches. The germline V gene has CDR1 SGHRS and CDR2 YFSETQ. The CDR3 spans 15 residues. The CDR3 DNA reads as TGCGCCAGCAGCCCCGGGACAGGGGCATCCTACGAGCAGTACTTC. This translates into CASSPGTGASYEQYF.

This chain links TRBV30 with TRBJ2-3; the match to TRBD2 covers 11 bases. V shed 4 bases, J shed 2 bases, and the junction held 5 bases outside the gene matches. Germline values: CDR1 GTSNPN, CDR2 SVGIG (reference sequence). The CDR3 runs to 15 residues. The CDR3: CAWIRLAGYTDTQYF. For the CDR3, the DNA is TGTGCCTGGATTAGACTAGCGGGATACACAGATACGCAGTATTTT.

Only one count was recorded for this clone. The chain recombines TRBV5-1 with TRBJ2-3; TRBD2 aligns across 10 bases. Germline V gene data show CDR1 as SGHRS and CDR2 as YFSETQ. CDR3 size: 16 residues. V dropped 4 bases and J dropped 4; count of bases not matched to a gene: 9. The CDR3 region is CASSTKAGGGADTQYF. The DNA of the CDR3 is TGCGCCAGCAGCACCAAAGCGGGAGGGGGCGCAGATACGCAGTATTTT.

J is TRBJ1-2 and V is TRBV4-1; possible D gene TRBD1, 6 bases. Trimming left V 4 bases short and J 8 bases short, with 23 bases between. CDR1 is MGHRA, CDR2 YSYEKL, per germline. This CDR3 contains 16 residues. CDR3 in amino acids: CASSPQGINGKWGYTF. The CDR3 coding sequence is TGCGCCAGCAGCCCCCAGGGGATTAATGGAAAGTGGGGCTACACCTTC.

This clone came up once. The chain joins TRBV5-1 to TRBJ1-3, with 8 positions matching TRBD1. The germline CDR1 and CDR2 sequences are SGHRS and YFSETQ. This CDR3 comprises 16 residues. V dropped 0 bases and J dropped 1; count of bases not matched to a gene: 3. CDR3 coding DNA: TGCGCCAGCAGCTTGGGGACAGGGTGGTCTGGAAACACCATATATTTT. Translating it yields CASSLGTGWSGNTIYF.

The chain recombines TRBV5-6 with TRBJ2-1; 8 positions agree with TRBD2. This CDR3 is 16 amino acids long. The V and J ends lost 1 base and 6 bases, in that order; junction bases with no gene match: 9. Germline V gives CDR1 SGHDT, CDR2 YYEEEE. For the CDR3, the DNA is TGTGCCAGCAGCTTGTCAGCGGGAGAAGTCCTCAATGAGCAGTTCTTC. This codes for CASSLSAGEVLNEQFF.

V usage is TRBV5-1 and J usage is TRBJ1-4; 7 nucleotides align to TRBD1. The germline CDR1 and CDR2 sequences are SGHRS and YFSETQ. Germline trimming cut 0 bases from V and 2 bases from J; bases unmatched to any gene: 4. This CDR3 is 16 amino acids long. CDR3: CASSLGQGDTNEKLFF. CDR3 nucleotides: TGCGCCAGCAGCTTGGGACAGGGAGACACTAATGAAAAACTGTTTTTT.

The chain links TRBV18 to TRBJ2-1, with a possible D match to TRBD2 (5 bases). The CDR3 length is 14 residues. The germline V gene encodes CDR1 KGHSH and CDR2 LQKENI. Trimming stripped 6 bases from V and 9 bases from J, with 18 bases between. The CDR3, as DNA: TGTGCCAGCTCCCAAGATCGAGGGAGTAGTGAGCAGTTCTTC. Its translation: CASSQDRGSSEQFF.

This clone is large (0.1 to 1%) in the sample. The V gene is TRBV19, the J gene TRBJ1-1; 7 bases agree with TRBD1. The CDR3 runs to 17 residues. Germline CDR1 and CDR2: LNHDA and SQIVND (reference sequence). V lost 4 bases to trimming and J lost 4 bases; unmatched junction nucleotides: 15. The CDR3 bases are TGTGCCAGTAGTACCGGACAGGTATTTGTTTTTAGCACTGAAGCTTTCTTT. Protein: CASSTGQVFVFSTEAFF.

The chain couples TRBV4-2 to TRBJ2-7; 7 bases align to TRBD1. This CDR3 is built from 16 residues. V trimming: 0 bases; J trimming: 3 bases; junction bases outside the gene matches: 8. Germline CDR1 LGHNA, CDR2 YNFKEQ. CDR3 DNA sequence: TGTGCCAGCAGCCAAGAGCGAGAGGGGGCAAGCTACGAGCAGTACTTC. It codes for CASSQEREGASYEQYF.

The J gene is TRBJ2-7, the V gene TRBV6-1; possible D gene TRBD1, 6 bases. V was cut by 2 bases and J by 3 bases, with 14 bases left in between. The CDR3 loop spans 15 amino acids. Germline CDR1 MNHNS, CDR2 SASEGT. The DNA of the CDR3 is TGTGCCAGCAGTGAATCCCCGGGACATTACTACGAGCAGTACGTC. Its protein is CASSESPGHYYEQYV.

The rearrangement uses TRBV30 and TRBJ1-2; TRBD1 is a possible D gene (5 bases). The length of the CDR3 is 13 residues. Germline CDR1 and CDR2: GTSNPN and SVGIG (reference sequence). Trimming pared 5 bases from V and 6 bases from J, leaving 16 bases between. CDR3 DNA: TGTGCCTGGGACTCCTCGGGGGGGGATGGCTACACCTTC. This encodes CAWDSSGGDGYTF.

V usage is TRBV29-1 and J usage is TRBJ2-4, with D possibly TRBD1 on 5 matching bases. Trimming pared 4 bases from V and 7 bases from J, leaving 20 bases between. The germline V gene has CDR1 SQVTM and CDR2 ANQGSEA. The CDR3 spans 15 residues. The CDR3 loop is CSVVPSGRVGNIQYF. The CDR3 region has the DNA TGCAGCGTTGTACCCTCCGGCAGGGTCGGCAACATTCAGTACTTC.

Only a few counts were recorded for this clone. The chain recombines TRBV15 with TRBJ2-5; possible D gene TRBD1, 6 bases. The V end lost 0 bases, the J end lost 2 bases, and 10 bases lay between the germline ends. The germline V gene has CDR1 LNHNV and CDR2 YYDKDF (reference sequence). CDR3 length equals 15 residues. The CDR3 coding sequence is TGTGCCACCAGCAGAGATTCAGGACAGCAAGAGACCCAGTACTTC. Its translation: CATSRDSGQQETQYF.

The rearrangement joins TRBV2 to TRBJ2-7; D is perhaps TRBD1 (5 bases). The germline V gene encodes CDR1 SNHLY and CDR2 FYNNEI. The ends were cut back, 3 bases at V and 3 bases at J, with 9 bases in the middle. The CDR3 is made up of 13 amino acids. DNA for the CDR3: TGTGCCAGCAGTGAGTACAGGTACTACGAGCAGTACGTC. This gives the protein CASSEYRYYEQYV.

The rearrangement links TRBV19 to TRBJ1-5, with 7 bases that match TRBD1. After removal of 1 base from V and 0 bases from J, the junction contained 6 bases not matched to a gene. Germline CDR1 and CDR2: LNHDA and SQIVND (reference sequence). The CDR3 is made up of 17 amino acids. CDR3 sequence reads: CASSIVGTEYSNQPQHF. CDR3 DNA: TGTGCCAGTAGTATAGTTGGGACAGAATATAGCAATCAGCCCCAGCATTTT.

The chain joins TRBV11-2 to TRBJ1-2, with 9 bases lining up with TRBD1. Germline CDR1 is SGHAT and CDR2 is FQNNGV. This CDR3 contains 15 residues. J lost 3 bases, V lost 4 bases, and 6 bases had no gene match. As DNA, the CDR3 is TGTGCCAGCAGCTACGAGGGACAGGGTTACTATGGCTACACCTTC. The encoded protein is CASSYEGQGYYGYTF. The full variable domain, in which reference TRBV11-2 and TRBJ1-2 provide the parts outside the CDR3, is EAGVAQSPRYKIIEKRQSVAFWCNPISGHATLYWYQQILGQGPKLLIQFQNNGVVDDSQLPKDRFSAERLKGVDSTLKIQPAKLEDSAVYLCASSYEGQGYYGYTFGSGTRLTVV.

The J gene is TRBJ1-1, the V gene TRBV7-8; D remains unclear. The CDR3 totals 15 residues. The V gene's germline CDR1 is SGHVS and CDR2 FQNEAQ. The V end was cut by 1 base, the J end by 1 base, with 10 bases between. The CDR3 reads CASSLGGGSNTEAFF. Written as DNA, the CDR3 is TGTGCCAGCAGCTTAGGGGGAGGCTCGAACACTGAAGCTTTCTTT.

V usage is TRBV5-1 and J usage is TRBJ2-7, with D perhaps matching TRBD2 (5 bases). Trimming removed 0 bases from V and 3 bases from J, with 10 bases in between. CDR3 length: 14 amino acids. In germline, CDR1 is SGHRS, CDR2 YFSETQ. The CDR3 nucleotides are TGCGCCAGCAGCTTGGCCAGCGGAGGCTACGAGCAGTACTTC. This codes for CASSLASGGYEQYF.